This T cell receptor (beta chain) derives from a study of cytomegalovirus exposure and HLA in healthy donors. Both 60 Vbeta primers and 13 Jbeta primers went into the PCR. TCRdb keeps only in-frame clones here, not all; method: immunoSEQ multiplex PCR. This table holds roughly 190,000 clones, 81% found once. A word on this clone: This specimen includes other DNA sequences encoding the same CDR3.

V lost 4 bases and J lost 0, with 9 bases in between. The CDR3 has 14 amino acids. CDR1 is SGHRS and CDR2 is YFSETQ in the germline V gene. The sequence was collected from a man in his forties in good health and CMV-seropositive. Specimen: PBMCs. The chain is built from TRBV5-1 and TRBJ2-3; TRBD2 might be the D (6 bases). Here the CDR3 DNA reads TGCGCCAGCAGCCCCGGGACTAGCACAGATACGCAGTATTTT. It encodes CASSPGTSTDTQYF. The complete variable domain, with remaining parts taken from reference TRBV5-1 and TRBJ2-3, reads KAGVTQTPRYLIKTRGQQVTLSCSPISGHRSVSWYQQTPGQGLQFLFEYFSETQRNKGNFPGRFSGRQFSNSRSEMNVSTLELGDSALYLCASSPGTSTDTQYFGPGTRLTVL.